The T cell receptor (beta chain) under discussion was sequenced for a study of blood T cell repertoires in COVID-19. Study details: Material from acute and convalescent COVID-19 was sourced from the United States, Italy and Spain. T cells, B-cell-depleted T cells, or PBMCs supplied cDNA or gDNA.

Original handling: Amplifying reference gene primers gave estimates of nucleated cell counts. Profiled with immunoSEQ multiplex PCR; TCRdb holds only in-frame clones, not every one. Clone size and V and J calls were adopted from that table, with D and trimming inferred from the DNA. The sample holds approximately 210,000 clones; approximately 81% are singletons and the top ten take 3.6%. This clone occurred a few times. With 4 bases removed from V and 6 bases from J, the gap between germline ends came to 26 bases. The CDR3 has 18 residues. Per the germline V gene, CDR1 is SGHRS and CDR2 is YFSETQ. The clonotype comes from a woman over 75 with acute or convalescent COVID-19. Sequenced: peripheral blood. This rearrangement joins TRBV5-1 to TRBJ2-1; TRBD2 is a possible D gene (5 bases). The CDR3 is CASSLAPGASSYSNEQFF. The CDR3, as DNA: TGCGCCAGCAGCCTGGCACCGGGTGCTAGCTCCTATAGCAATGAGCAGTTCTTC.